This is a list of T cell receptor beta chains from one sample in a study of cytomegalovirus exposure and HLA in healthy donors. This table comes from immunoSEQ multiplex PCR, and its TCRdb copy is limited to in-frame clones, with some not included. Among about 110,000 clones listed, 55% to 80% were seen once. The sample was PBMCs. Receptor source: a woman in her twenties or thirties in good health and CMV-seronegative. The CDR3 runs from the conserved cysteine through the conserved F or W. D genes are given only for firm matches. The size entry is marked missing in some rows and otherwise reads once, few, many or a size class.

TRBJ2-3	TRBD2	NA	TRBV4-3	CASSQDGLAGEADTQYF	TGCGCCAGCAGCCAAGACGGACTAGCGGGAGAGGCAGATACGCAGTATTTT
TRBJ2-3	TRBD1	NA	TRBV6-6	CASRAGTGATDTQYF	TGTGCCAGCAGAGCCGGGACAGGGGCCACAGATACGCAGTATTTT
TRBJ2-3	TRBD1	once	TRBV30	CAWKGWGQPESTDTQYF	TGTGCCTGGAAGGGCTGGGGACAGCCGGAAAGCACAGATACGCAGTATTTT
TRBJ2-7	NA	NA	TRBV27	CASSNLGQRALYEQYF	TGTGCCAGCAGCAATTTAGGACAGAGGGCCCTTTACGAGCAGTACTTC
TRBJ2-4	NA	few	TRBV7-9	CASSLGTQGNIQYF	TGTGCCAGCAGCTTAGGGACACAGGGAAACATTCAGTACTTC
TRBJ1-5	TRBD1	NA	TRBV19	CASSRDSYSNQPQHF	TGTGCCAGTAGTCGGGACAGTTATAGCAATCAGCCCCAGCATTTT
TRBJ2-3	NA	few	TRBV10-3	CAISEPSRQLTDTQYF	TGTGCCATCAGTGAGCCTAGTCGGCAGCTCACAGATACGCAGTATTTT
TRBJ2-2	TRBD2	once	TRBV19	CASSLLREGFEGTGELFF	TGTGCCAGTAGTCTCCTCCGGGAGGGGTTCGAGGGAACCGGGGAGCTGTTTTTT
TRBJ2-3	NA	few	TRBV28	CASSNGRRGNTDTQYF	TGTGCCAGCAGTAATGGCCGGCGGGGTAACACAGATACGCAGTATTTT
TRBJ2-7	TRBD1	NA	TRBV6-5	CASTRDRGTYEQYF	TGTGCCAGCACTCGGGACAGGGGAACCTACGAGCAGTACTTC
TRBJ1-1	NA	NA	TRBV20-1	CSAPVNTEAFF	TGCAGTGCTCCAGTGAACACTGAAGCTTTCTTT
TRBJ2-1	TRBD1	NA	TRBV28	CASSTRDSYNEQFF	TGTGCCAGCAGTACCCGGGACAGCTACAATGAGCAGTTCTTC
TRBJ1-5	NA	few	TRBV6-6	CASSGEAANLNQPQHF	TGTGCCAGCAGCGGCGAGGCCGCTAACCTCAATCAGCCCCAGCATTTT
TRBJ2-7	TRBD1	NA	TRBV29-1	CSVGTGAYEQYF	TGCAGCGTGGGGACAGGCGCCTACGAGCAGTACTTC
TRBJ1-2	NA	NA	TRBV2	CASSVEGSYGYTF	TGTGCCAGCAGTGTAGAGGGCTCCTATGGCTACACCTTC
TRBJ2-5	TRBD2	few	TRBV5-1	CASSLGLAGETQYF	TGCGCCAGCAGCCTGGGACTAGCGGGAGAGACCCAGTACTTC
TRBJ2-5	NA	NA	TRBV5-4	CASSLAGVFQETQYF	TGTGCCAGCAGCTTGGCAGGGGTTTTCCAAGAGACCCAGTACTTC
TRBJ2-3	TRBD2	NA	TRBV5-1	CASSLARAGGPDTQYF	TGCGCCAGCAGCTTGGCTCGAGCGGGAGGGCCGGATACGCAGTATTTT
TRBJ1-2	TRBD1	NA	TRBV28	CASSPGQGTNGYTF	TGTGCCAGCAGCCCTGGACAGGGTACAAATGGCTACACCTTC
TRBJ2-1	TRBD2	NA	TRBV28	CASRTSGRGAYNEQFF	TGTGCCAGCAGAACTAGCGGGAGAGGGGCCTACAATGAGCAGTTCTTC
TRBJ1-5	TRBD1	once	TRBV30	CAWKEGGQGGNQPQHF	TGTGCCTGGAAGGAAGGAGGCCAGGGGGGCAATCAGCCCCAGCATTTT
TRBJ1-1	NA	NA	TRBV11-1	CASSLSSNTEAFF	TGTGCCAGCAGCTTATCCAGTAACACTGAAGCTTTCTTT
TRBJ2-2	TRBD1	NA	TRBV2	CASRAGTGETGELFF	TGTGCCAGCAGGGCCGGGACAGGGGAAACCGGGGAGCTGTTTTTT
TRBJ2-7	NA	NA	TRBV7-9	CASSQGGGEQYF	TGTGCCAGCAGCCAGGGGGGAGGCGAGCAGTACTTC
TRBJ2-5	TRBD2	NA	TRBV27	CASSLIGRGETQYF	TGTGCCAGCAGTTTAATCGGGAGGGGAGAGACCCAGTACTTC
TRBJ1-3	TRBD1	NA	TRBV5-1	CASSFTGASSGNTIYF	TGCGCCAGCAGCTTCACAGGGGCTAGCTCTGGAAACACCATATATTTT
TRBJ2-1	NA	NA	TRBV11-2	CASRDSSMGEQFF	TGTGCCAGCAGGGACAGCTCGATGGGGGAGCAGTTCTTC
TRBJ2-2	TRBD2	NA	TRBV19	CASSATSGNTGELFF	TGTGCCAGTAGTGCAACTAGCGGGAACACCGGGGAGCTGTTTTTT
TRBJ2-1	TRBD2	NA	TRBV4-3	CASSQVAGVGYNEQFF	TGCGCCAGCAGCCAAGTTGCGGGAGTAGGATACAATGAGCAGTTCTTC
TRBJ2-7	NA	NA	TRBV7-8	CASSLAGHLDYEQYF	TGTGCCAGCAGCTTAGCGGGTCACCTAGACTACGAGCAGTACTTC
TRBJ1-1	TRBD1	NA	TRBV7-8	CASSPGTGATEAFF	TGTGCCAGCAGTCCCGGGACAGGGGCAACTGAAGCTTTCTTT
TRBJ2-3	TRBD2	NA	TRBV30	CAWCATSARTDTQYF	TGTGCCTGGTGTGCGACTAGCGCTCGCACAGATACGCAGTATTTT
TRBJ2-1	TRBD1	once	TRBV19	CASSIPQQPGQRNSYNEQFF	TGTGCCAGTAGTATACCACAGCAACCGGGACAGCGCAACTCCTACAATGAGCAGTTCTTC
TRBJ2-1	TRBD2	NA	TRBV5-4	CASSLIAGGPQFF	TGTGCCAGCAGCTTGATAGCGGGAGGGCCGCAGTTCTTC
TRBJ1-2	TRBD1	NA	TRBV30	CAWTQGWEDGYTF	TGTGCCTGGACACAGGGGTGGGAAGATGGCTACACCTTC
TRBJ2-5	TRBD2	medium-sized	TRBV11-3	CASSPSGRASETQYF	TGTGCCAGCAGCCCAAGCGGGAGAGCTTCAGAGACCCAGTACTTC
TRBJ2-7	TRBD1	few	TRBV4-3	CASSRETGAIDEQYF	TGCGCCAGCAGCCGAGAGACAGGGGCCATCGACGAGCAGTACTTC